This T cell receptor beta chain derives from a study of T cell repertoires in aging, cancer and after chemotherapy. Study background: Donor ages fell into six groups from 30 or younger up to 70 or older. Study findings and constraints: No conclusions about immunological memory after chemotherapy can be drawn from the repertoire data.

For this clonotype: Antigen unknown.

Multiplex touch-down PCR with TRB-A/B primers amplified rearranged V-D-J TRB sequences. TCRdb used MiXCR to reprocess the multiplex PCR reads, holding one entry per CDR3 protein. The sample shows about 1,500 distinct CDR3 sequences, approximately 50% of them seen only once. Peripheral blood genomic DNA, not sorted cells or RNA, was the template. The CDR3 length is 12 residues. Trimming left V 6 bases short and J 1 base short, with 7 bases between. In germline, CDR1 is MNHEY, CDR2 SVGEGT. This clonotype was obtained from a human donor with a blood cancer. Sequencing was carried out using blood. The chain links TRBV6-2 or TRBV6-3 to TRBJ2-7; D call uncertain. The CDR3 bases are TGTGCCAGCAGCATCAGTTCCTACGAGCAGTACTTC. Protein: CASSISSYEQYF.